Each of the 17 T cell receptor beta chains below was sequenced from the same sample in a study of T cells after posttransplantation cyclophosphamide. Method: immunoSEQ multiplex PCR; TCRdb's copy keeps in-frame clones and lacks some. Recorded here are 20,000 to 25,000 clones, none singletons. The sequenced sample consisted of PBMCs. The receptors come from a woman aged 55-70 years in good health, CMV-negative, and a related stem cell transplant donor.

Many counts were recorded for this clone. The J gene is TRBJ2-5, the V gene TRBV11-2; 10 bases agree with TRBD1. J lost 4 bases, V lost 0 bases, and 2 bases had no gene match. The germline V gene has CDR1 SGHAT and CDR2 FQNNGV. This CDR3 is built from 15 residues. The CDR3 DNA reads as TGTGCCAGCAGCTTAGATCGGACAGGGGGAGAGACCCAGTACTTC. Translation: CASSLDRTGGETQYF.

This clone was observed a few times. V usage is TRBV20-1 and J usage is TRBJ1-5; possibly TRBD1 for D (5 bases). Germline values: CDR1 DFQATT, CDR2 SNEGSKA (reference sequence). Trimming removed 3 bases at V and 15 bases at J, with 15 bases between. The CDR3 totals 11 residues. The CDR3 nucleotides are TGCAGTGCTAGTCGGGCGGGACGGGGGCATTTT. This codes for CSASRAGRGHF.

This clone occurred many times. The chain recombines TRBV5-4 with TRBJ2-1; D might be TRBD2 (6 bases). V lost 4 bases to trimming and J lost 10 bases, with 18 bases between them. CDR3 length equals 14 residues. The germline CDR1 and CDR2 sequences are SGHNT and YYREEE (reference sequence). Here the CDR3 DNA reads TGTGCCAGCAGCCGGGCGCTAGCGAGCCACGAGCAGTTCTTC. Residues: CASSRALASHEQFF.

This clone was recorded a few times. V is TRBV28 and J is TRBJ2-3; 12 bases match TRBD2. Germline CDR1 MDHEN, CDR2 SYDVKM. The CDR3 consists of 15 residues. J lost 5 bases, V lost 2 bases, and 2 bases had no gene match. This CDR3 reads CASSLPSGRVDTQYF. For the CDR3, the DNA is TGTGCCAGCAGTTTACCTAGCGGGAGGGTAGATACGCAGTATTTT.

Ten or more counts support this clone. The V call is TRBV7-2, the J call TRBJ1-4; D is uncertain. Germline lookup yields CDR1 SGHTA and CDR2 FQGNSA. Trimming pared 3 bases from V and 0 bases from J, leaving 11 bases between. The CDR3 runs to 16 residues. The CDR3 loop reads CASSFHPGATNEKLFF. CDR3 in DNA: TGTGCCAGCAGCTTCCATCCGGGAGCAACTAATGAAAAACTGTTTTTT.

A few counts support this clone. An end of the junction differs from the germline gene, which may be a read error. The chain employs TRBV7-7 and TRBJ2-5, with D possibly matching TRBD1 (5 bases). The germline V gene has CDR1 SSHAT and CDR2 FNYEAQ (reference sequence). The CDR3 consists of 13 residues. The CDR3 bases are TGTGCTAGCAGCTTCCAGGGTGGCGAGACCCAGTACTTC. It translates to CASSFQGGETQYF.

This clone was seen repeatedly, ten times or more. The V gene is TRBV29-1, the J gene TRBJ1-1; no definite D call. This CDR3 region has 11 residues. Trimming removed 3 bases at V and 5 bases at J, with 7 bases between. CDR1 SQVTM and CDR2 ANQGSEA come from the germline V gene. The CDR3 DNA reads TGCAGCGTTGAGGGAGGGACTGAAGCTTTCTTT. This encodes CSVEGGTEAFF.

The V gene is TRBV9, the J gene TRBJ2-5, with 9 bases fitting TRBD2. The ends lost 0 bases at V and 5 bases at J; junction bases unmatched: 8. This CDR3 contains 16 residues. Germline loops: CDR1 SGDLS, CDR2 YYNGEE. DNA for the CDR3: TGTGCCAGCAGCGTAGAAGCGGGGGGATCTATGGAGACCCAGTACTTC. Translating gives CASSVEAGGSMETQYF.

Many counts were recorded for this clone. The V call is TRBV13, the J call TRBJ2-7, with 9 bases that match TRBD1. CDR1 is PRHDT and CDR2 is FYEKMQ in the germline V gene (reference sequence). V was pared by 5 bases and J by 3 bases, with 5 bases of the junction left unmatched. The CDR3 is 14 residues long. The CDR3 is CASSHRDRVYEQYF. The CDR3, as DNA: TGTGCCAGCAGCCACCGGGACAGGGTCTACGAGCAGTACTTC.

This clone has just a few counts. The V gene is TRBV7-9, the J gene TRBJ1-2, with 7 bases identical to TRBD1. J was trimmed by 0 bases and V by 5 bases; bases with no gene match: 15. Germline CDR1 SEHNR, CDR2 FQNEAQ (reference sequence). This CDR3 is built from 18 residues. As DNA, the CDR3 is TGTGCCAGCAGCCGAATTGAAGGACAGGCCTCAGCTAACTATGGCTACACCTTC. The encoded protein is CASSRIEGQASANYGYTF.

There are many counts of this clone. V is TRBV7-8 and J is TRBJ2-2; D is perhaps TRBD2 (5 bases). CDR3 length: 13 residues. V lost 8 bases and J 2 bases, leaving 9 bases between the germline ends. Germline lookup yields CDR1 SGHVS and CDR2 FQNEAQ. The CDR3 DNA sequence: TGTGCCAGCCCCGGGGTCAACACCGGGGAGCTGTTTTTT. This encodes CASPGVNTGELFF.

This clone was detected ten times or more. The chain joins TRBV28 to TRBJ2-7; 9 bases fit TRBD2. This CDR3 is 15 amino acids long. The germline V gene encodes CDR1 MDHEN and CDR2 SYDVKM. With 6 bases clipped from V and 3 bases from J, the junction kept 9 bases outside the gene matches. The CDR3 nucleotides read TGTGCCAGCAGCTTAGCGGGGGAACCCTTCTACGAGCAGTACGTC. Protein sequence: CASSLAGEPFYEQYV.

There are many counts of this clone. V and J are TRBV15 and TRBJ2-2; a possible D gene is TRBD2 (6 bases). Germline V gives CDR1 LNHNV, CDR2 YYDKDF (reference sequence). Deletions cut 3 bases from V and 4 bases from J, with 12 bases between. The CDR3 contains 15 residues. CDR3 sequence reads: CATSSSGRRTGELFF. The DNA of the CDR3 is TGTGCCACCAGCAGTAGCGGCCGTCGCACCGGGGAGCTGTTTTTT.

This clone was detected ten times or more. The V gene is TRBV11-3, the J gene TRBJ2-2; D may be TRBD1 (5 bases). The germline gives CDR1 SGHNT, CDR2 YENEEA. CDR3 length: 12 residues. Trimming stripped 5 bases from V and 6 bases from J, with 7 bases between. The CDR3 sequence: CASSPGPGELFF. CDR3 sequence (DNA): TGTGCCAGCAGCCCAGGGCCCGGGGAGCTGTTTTTT.

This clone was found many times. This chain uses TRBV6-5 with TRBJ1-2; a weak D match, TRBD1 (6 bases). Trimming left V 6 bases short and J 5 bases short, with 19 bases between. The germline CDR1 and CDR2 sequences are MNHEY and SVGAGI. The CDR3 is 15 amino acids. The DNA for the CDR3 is TGTGCCAGCAGATCCCCCAGGGGAGTCCAGTATGGCTACACCTTC. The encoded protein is CASRSPRGVQYGYTF.

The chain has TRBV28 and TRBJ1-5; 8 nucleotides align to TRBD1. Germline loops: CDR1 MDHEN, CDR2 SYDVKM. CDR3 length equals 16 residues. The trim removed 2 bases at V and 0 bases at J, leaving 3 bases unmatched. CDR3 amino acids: CASSLTGQGSNQPQHF. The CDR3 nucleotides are TGTGCCAGCAGTTTAACCGGACAGGGTAGCAATCAGCCCCAGCATTTT.

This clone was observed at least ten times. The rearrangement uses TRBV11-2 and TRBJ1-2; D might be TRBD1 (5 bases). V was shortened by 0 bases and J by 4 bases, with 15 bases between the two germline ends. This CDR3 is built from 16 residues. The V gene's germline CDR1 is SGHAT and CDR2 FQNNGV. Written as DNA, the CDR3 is TGTGCCAGCAGCTTAGAGGAGGGGCGCCGCGGCTATGGCTACACCTTC. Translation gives CASSLEEGRRGYGYTF.